The entry below gives a single T cell receptor beta chain sequence along with its context. This sample is part of a study of blood T cell repertoires in COVID-19. In the original processing: Estimated nucleated cell counts came from reference gene primer amplification. Here immunoSEQ multiplex PCR was the method, and the copy in TCRdb shows in-frame clones only, minus some. V and J calls and clone size are given by that table; D and trimming were obtained from the DNA. The table records some 240,000 clones, 84% of them present only once. Trimming left V 0 bases short and J 0 bases short, with 24 bases between. The CDR3 consists of 21 residues. Germline values: CDR1 MDHEN, CDR2 SYDVKM.

The sample comprised peripheral blood. The sequence was collected from a man aged 45-65 years with active or convalescent COVID-19. The rearrangement joins TRBV28 to TRBJ1-5; D is unresolved. CDR3 region: CASSLWPSRQIRLYSNQPQHF. CDR3 DNA: TGTGCCAGCAGTTTATGGCCCTCCAGGCAGATACGCCTTTATAGCAATCAGCCCCAGCATTTT.